A selection of T cell receptor beta chains follows, all from one sample in a study of blood T cell repertoires in COVID-19. Assay: immunoSEQ multiplex PCR; the TCRdb copy retains only in-frame clones and omits some. The repertoire includes 150,000 to 200,000 clones, 90% of them detected once, and 0.45% to 0.65% sits in the top ten. Sequenced input: peripheral blood. These receptors all stem from a man over 45 with acute or convalescent COVID-19. Both conserved end residues are part of each CDR3. The order of the fields is clone size, J gene, D gene, V gene, CDR3 protein, CDR3 DNA. D genes are given only for firm matches. Expanded clones are given a class, and other clones once, few, many or no size at all.

>few|TRBJ2-3|TRBD2|TRBV3-1/TRBV3-2
CASSLAGAFTDTQYF
TGTGCCAGCAGCCTAGCGGGGGCCTTCACAGATACGCAGTATTTT
>.|TRBJ2-1|TRBD1|TRBV27
CTSGQAIYNEQFF
TGTACATCGGGACAGGCTATCTACAATGAGCAGTTCTTC
>.|TRBJ2-1|.|TRBV14
CASSQDQTSYNEQFF
TGTGCCAGCAGCCAAGATCAGACTAGCTACAATGAGCAGTTCTTC
>.|TRBJ2-5|.|TRBV3-1/TRBV3-2
CASSQGQGGHQETQYF
TGTGCCAGCAGCCAAGGACAGGGAGGCCACCAAGAGACCCAGTACTTC
>.|TRBJ2-5|.|TRBV25-1
CASSAQAPQETQYF
TGTGCCAGCAGTGCACAGGCGCCCCAAGAGACCCAGTACTTC
>.|TRBJ2-3|TRBD1|TRBV28
CASSSGQSTDTQYF
TGTGCCAGCAGTTCGGGACAGTCTACAGATACGCAGTATTTT
>.|TRBJ2-5|.|TRBV5-1
CASSLVALVGETQYF
TGCGCCAGCAGCTTGGTTGCACTAGTGGGAGAGACCCAGTACTTC
>.|TRBJ2-4|.|TRBV27
CASSLSAGTENIQYF
TGTGCCAGCAGTTTATCTGCGGGAACGGAAAACATTCAGTACTTC
>few|TRBJ2-2|TRBD1|TRBV18
CASSPFEGASTGELFF
TGTGCCAGCTCACCATTCGAGGGGGCGAGTACCGGGGAGCTGTTTTTT
>.|TRBJ1-4|TRBD1|TRBV23-1
CASSQSSGGSEKLFF
TGCGCCAGCAGTCAATCGTCAGGGGGAAGCGAAAAACTGTTTTTT
>.|TRBJ1-1|.|TRBV12-3/TRBV12-4
CASSLGGNTEAFF
TGTGCCAGCAGTTTAGGCGGTAACACTGAAGCTTTCTTT
>.|TRBJ2-5|TRBD2|TRBV24-1
CATSEGLAGVETQYF
TGTGCCACCAGTGAAGGACTAGCGGGGGTTGAGACCCAGTACTTC
>.|TRBJ1-5|.|TRBV18
CASSPTPYSNQPQHF
TGTGCCAGCTCACCGACACCCTATAGCAATCAGCCCCAGCATTTT
>.|TRBJ1-5|.|TRBV7-9
CASSLAGNNQPQHF
TGTGCCAGCAGCTTAGCGGGCAACAATCAGCCCCAGCATTTT
>.|TRBJ2-2|TRBD1|TRBV7-2
CASSRDRRTITGELFF
TGTGCCAGCAGCAGGGACAGGAGGACTATTACCGGGGAGCTGTTTTTT
>.|TRBJ1-1|.|TRBV23-1
CAIRAYTEAFF
TGCGCCATCAGGGCTTACACTGAAGCTTTCTTT
>.|TRBJ1-5|TRBD1|TRBV19
CASWTGLTNQPQHF
TGTGCCAGTTGGACAGGGTTGACAAATCAGCCCCAGCATTTT
>.|TRBJ1-2|.|TRBV28
CASRSNPVDGYTF
TGTGCCAGCAGATCTAACCCGGTTGATGGCTACACCTTC
>once|TRBJ2-3|TRBD2|TRBV5-5
CASSLLTSADTQYF
TGTGCCAGCAGCTTGTTGACTAGCGCAGATACGCAGTATTTT
>.|TRBJ2-5|.|TRBV19
CASTPEAGTGTQYF
TGTGCCAGTACCCCGGAGGCAGGCACGGGGACCCAGTACTTC
>.|TRBJ2-1|TRBD2|TRBV2
CASIGTSGPGEQFF
TGTGCCAGCATTGGAACTAGCGGTCCTGGCGAGCAGTTCTTC
>.|TRBJ1-6|.|TRBV4-3
CASSQEGSSSYNSPLHF
TGCGCCAGCAGCCAAGAAGGGAGTTCTTCATATAATTCACCCCTCCACTTT
>.|TRBJ2-2|.|TRBV10-2
CASSGREPNTGELFF
TGCGCCAGCAGTGGGAGGGAGCCGAACACCGGGGAGCTGTTTTTT
>few|TRBJ1-5|.|TRBV6-1
CASSEGGHPNQPQHF
TGTGCCAGCAGTGAAGGGGGGCATCCTAATCAGCCCCAGCATTTT
>once|TRBJ1-6|.|TRBV28
CASRLRGSSYNSPLHF
TGTGCCAGCAGACTCAGGGGAAGCTCCTATAATTCACCCCTCCACTTT
>once|TRBJ2-3|.|TRBV7-9
CGGRNENTDTQYF
TGCGGGGGGCGGAATGAGAACACAGATACGCAGTATTTT
>.|TRBJ2-7|.|TRBV28
CASSLPGGVLREQYF
TGTGCCAGCAGTTTGCCAGGCGGGGTCTTACGGGAGCAGTACTTC
>.|TRBJ2-2|.|TRBV5-1
CASSLSGPTGELFF
TGCGCCAGCAGCCTTAGCGGCCCCACCGGGGAGCTGTTTTTT
>.|TRBJ1-1|.|TRBV4-1
CASSQEETRQTTEAFF
TGCGCCAGCAGCCAAGAAGAAACCAGGCAAACAACTGAAGCTTTCTTT
>.|TRBJ2-4|.|TRBV19
CASSIGVGTPKQYF
TGTGCCAGTAGTATAGGGGTCGGGACACCGAAACAGTACTTC
>once|TRBJ1-1|.|TRBV5-8
CASSRRGAGTEAFF
TGTGCCAGCAGCCGGCGGGGGGCCGGCACTGAAGCTTTCTTT
>.|TRBJ1-4|.|TRBV19
CASSPGPAGLFF
TGTGCCAGTAGTCCAGGGCCCGCCGGGCTGTTTTTT
>.|TRBJ1-6|TRBD1|TRBV25-1
CASSGGTGGNSPLHF
TGTGCCAGCAGTGGAGGGACAGGTGGAAATTCACCCCTCCACTTT
>.|TRBJ1-1|.|TRBV6-5
CASSMSGMNTEAFF
TGTGCCAGCAGTATGTCAGGAATGAACACTGAAGCTTTCTTT
>.|TRBJ2-3|TRBD1|TRBV7-9
CASRRVGTDTDTQYF
TGTGCCAGCAGGAGAGTTGGGACAGACACAGATACGCAGTATTTT
>.|TRBJ2-1|.|TRBV27
CASSPSTVLSEQFF
TGTGCCAGCAGTCCGAGTACAGTTTTAAGTGAGCAGTTCTTC
>few|TRBJ2-4|.|TRBV28
CASSLGRNIQYF
TGTGCCAGCAGTTTGGGCAGAAACATTCAGTACTTC
>.|TRBJ2-5|TRBD2|TRBV30
CAWSPLPSGQETQYF
TGTGCCTGGAGTCCCTTGCCTAGCGGACAAGAGACCCAGTACTTC
>once|TRBJ1-1|.|TRBV30
CACQSGSLDTEAFF
TGTGCCTGCCAGTCTGGCTCCTTGGACACTGAAGCTTTCTTT
>.|TRBJ1-1|.|TRBV5-5
CASRLETVNTEAFF
TGTGCCAGCAGGCTTGAGACAGTGAACACTGAAGCTTTCTTT
>.|TRBJ2-7|.|TRBV6-5
CASSLNRFAEQYF
TGTGCCAGCAGTTTAAACAGATTTGCCGAGCAGTACTTC
>.|TRBJ2-2|TRBD2|TRBV9
CASSAAFSGGGTGELFF
TGTGCCAGCAGCGCCGCTTTTAGCGGGGGTGGCACCGGGGAGCTGTTTTTT
>.|TRBJ2-1|TRBD2|TRBV7-9
CASSLRTSGGNYNEQFF
TGTGCCAGCAGCTTAAGGACTAGCGGGGGAAACTACAATGAGCAGTTCTTC
>.|TRBJ2-5|.|TRBV28
CASSLVRLFETQYF
TGTGCCAGCAGTTTAGTCAGGTTGTTTGAGACCCAGTACTTC
>.|TRBJ2-7|TRBD1|TRBV28
CAVRGHRSYEQYF
TGTGCCGTTAGGGGGCATCGGTCCTACGAGCAGTACTTC
>once|TRBJ1-4|.|TRBV7-9
CASSQQGNYDEKLFF
TGTGCCAGCAGCCAACAGGGCAACTATGATGAAAAACTGTTTTTT